This T cell receptor (beta chain) was found in a study of T cell repertoires in cytomegalovirus infection (dated by TCRdb to between 2019 and 2020). About the investigation overall: The peptide stimulations were aimed at well-studied HLA-B-restricted epitopes as well as recently identified HLA-C-restricted CMV epitopes, whose presentation resists viral immunomodulation. Because public TCR beta signatures pointed to carriage of CMV infection together with the matching HLA type, the HLA type of each donor mattered for the analysis.

The table lists this clonotype with many counts. Its cognate antigen has yet to be identified. Base qualities are not at hand, and no much larger clone is one base apart. Summary of the overall study and its limitations: The ex vivo response was dominated by HLA-C-restricted CMV-specific TCR beta clonotypes, and the single most frequent clonotype in two of eight donors was supplied by these HLA-C-restricted clonotypes. Carriers of CMV infection plus the relevant HLA type were discriminated by the cumulative frequency of public TCR beta family members in the study cohort and in an independent 352-donor cohort.

The V and J ends are trimmed by 4 bases and 1 base, leaving 14 bases between them. The CDR3 numbers 16 residues from cysteine through phenylalanine. Only CDR3 DNA is held: 48 bases, read in frame from base 1. CDR1 and CDR2 (MGHRA, YSYEKL) derive from the germline V gene. Sequenced on an Illumina HiSeq 1500. TCRdb reran the public reads through fastp at Q25 and MiXCR, keeping productive beta chains. All rows with the same CDR3 protein become a single entry with the most common DNA and genes. The sample table contains hundreds of thousands of distinct CDR3 sequences; only one count was recorded for around 35% of them. The ten top clones hold about 17% of the sample. The sample's treatment or condition label, in plain terms: in vitro stimulation with specific CMV peptide epitopes to enrich CMV-specific T cells.

The sequence is built from TRBV4-1 and TRBJ2-1; the D gene is possibly TRBD1, with 6 bases matching. This specimen consisted of cultured PBMCs, obtained from culture after CMV antigen stimulation. This receptor was obtained from a human donor in good health (CMV status not recorded). Some clones in this sample may be carry-over from other donors' samples. The CDR3 amino acid sequence is: CASSPLTGPSYNEQFF. Read as DNA, the sequence is TGCGCCAGCAGCCCCTTAACAGGGCCATCCTACAATGAGCAGTTCTTC.